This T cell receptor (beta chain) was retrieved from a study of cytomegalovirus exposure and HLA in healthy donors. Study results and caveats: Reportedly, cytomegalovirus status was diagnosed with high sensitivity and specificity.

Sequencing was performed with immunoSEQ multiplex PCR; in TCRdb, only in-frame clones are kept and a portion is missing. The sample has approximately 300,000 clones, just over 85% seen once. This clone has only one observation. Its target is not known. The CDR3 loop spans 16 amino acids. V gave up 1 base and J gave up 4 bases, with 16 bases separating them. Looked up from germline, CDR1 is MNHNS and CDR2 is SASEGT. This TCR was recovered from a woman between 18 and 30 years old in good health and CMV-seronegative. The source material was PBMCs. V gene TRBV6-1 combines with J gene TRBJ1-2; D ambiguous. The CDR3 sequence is CASSEEKAWRAYGYTF. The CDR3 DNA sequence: TGTGCCAGCAGTGAAGAGAAAGCATGGCGGGCCTATGGCTACACCTTC.